This passage covers 5 T cell receptor beta chains from one sample sequenced in a study of blood T cell repertoires in COVID-19. Here immunoSEQ multiplex PCR was the method, and the copy in TCRdb shows in-frame clones only, minus some. Of about 180,000 clones in the sample, around 85% were seen once. Sample: peripheral blood. These receptors originate from a man between 50 and 59 years old with active or convalescent COVID-19.

This chain connects TRBV3-1 (or the pseudogene TRBV3-2) to TRBJ2-5, with 8 bases lining up with TRBD1. Per the germline V gene, CDR1 is LGHDT and CDR2 is YNNKEL (reference sequence). Losses at the gene ends were 4 bases for V and 2 bases for J; bases not matched to a gene: 15. The CDR3 contains 18 residues. The CDR3 DNA follows: TGTGCCAGCAGCCCCCCCCCAGGGGGCGGTGTGATGCAAGAGACCCAGTACTTC. This sequence encodes CASSPPPGGGVMQETQYF.

This clone was observed a handful of times. One end of the junction does not line up with germline, which may come from a read error. The chain carries TRBV4-2 and TRBJ1-1, with D perhaps matching TRBD1 (5 bases). The CDR3 has 15 amino acids. Germline assignment: CDR1 LGHNA and CDR2 YNFKEQ. CDR3 sequence: CARSQDRGGVAEAFF. In DNA, the CDR3 is TGTGCCCGCAGCCAAGATCGGGGGGGGGTGGCTGAAGCTTTCTTT.

This rearrangement joins TRBV5-1 to TRBJ1-1; 7 bases map to TRBD1. The CDR3 totals 14 residues. J lost 3 bases, V lost 0 bases, and 2 bases had no gene match. CDR1 and CDR2 (germline): SGHRS, YFSETQ. CDR3: CASSLVGTDTEAFF. The CDR3 nucleotides read TGCGCCAGCAGCTTGGTAGGGACAGACACTGAAGCTTTCTTT.

This chain uses TRBV28 with TRBJ1-1, with TRBD1 as a possible D gene (6 bases). Germline V lookup: CDR1 MDHEN, CDR2 SYDVKM. CDR3 length: 14 residues. The V end was cut by 6 bases, the J end by 2 bases, with 13 bases between. For the CDR3, the DNA is TGTGCCAGCAGCCCCGGGGGGCTAAACACTGAAGCTTTCTTT. Encoded protein: CASSPGGLNTEAFF.

The chain joins TRBV11-2 to TRBJ2-7; the match to TRBD2 covers 11 bases. The CDR3 contains 14 residues. The V segment lost 5 bases and the J segment 6 bases; nucleotides outside the gene matches: 6. Germline V CDR1 and CDR2: SGHAT, FQNNGV. DNA of the CDR3: TGTGCCAGCAGCCCTGGACTAGCGGGTAGCGAGCAGTACTTC. Residues: CASSPGLAGSEQYF. Drawing the rest from reference TRBV11-2 and TRBJ2-7, the complete variable domain is EAGVAQSPRYKIIEKRQSVAFWCNPISGHATLYWYQQILGQGPKLLIQFQNNGVVDDSQLPKDRFSAERLKGVDSTLKIQPAKLEDSAVYLCASSPGLAGSEQYFGPGTRLTVT.